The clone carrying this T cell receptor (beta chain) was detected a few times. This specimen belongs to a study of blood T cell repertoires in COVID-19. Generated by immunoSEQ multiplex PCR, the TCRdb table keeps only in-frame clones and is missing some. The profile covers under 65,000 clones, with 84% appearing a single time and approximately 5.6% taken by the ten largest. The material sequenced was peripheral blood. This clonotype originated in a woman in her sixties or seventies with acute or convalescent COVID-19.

This CDR3 is CASSWTSGVTDTQYF. CDR3 DNA sequence: TGTGCCAGCAGCTGGACTAGCGGGGTCACAGATACGCAGTATTTT. This chain connects TRBV5-5 to TRBJ2-3; 12 bases line up with TRBD2. With 3 bases clipped from V and 2 bases from J, the junction kept 1 base outside the gene matches. Germline V lookup: CDR1 SGHKS, CDR2 YYEKEE (reference sequence). The CDR3 has 15 amino acids. The full variable domain, its missing parts supplied by reference TRBV5-5 and TRBJ2-3, is DAGVTQSPTHLIKTRGQQVTLRCSPISGHKSVSWYQQVLGQGPQFIFQYYEKEERGRGNFPDRFSARQFPNYSSELNVNALLLGDSALYLCASSWTSGVTDTQYFGPGTRLTVL.